The clone carrying this TCR beta chain came up many times. Its antigen is undetermined. TCRdb independently ran MiXCR on the RT-PCR reads; one entry per CDR3 protein. This table holds about 830,000 distinct CDR3 sequences, about a fifth found once. This record comes from a study of response to subunit inactivated influenza vaccine. General study findings and limits: Authors suggested seasonal influenza vaccinations each recruit few new T cells.

The V gene end was trimmed by 6 bases and the J gene end by 2 bases; junction bases not matched to a gene: 2. This CDR3 is 13 amino acids long. Germline lookup yields CDR1 DFQATT and CDR2 SNEGSKA (reference sequence). The material sequenced was PBMCs from blood, taken about 5 days after vaccination. The chain carries TRBV20-1 and TRBJ2-7; 12 bases fit TRBD2. The sequence derives from a man in his forties or fifties who received an inactivated influenza vaccine. This chain's CDR3 is CSARLAGAYEQYF. CDR3 DNA: TGCAGTGCAAGACTAGCGGGGGCCTACGAGCAGTACTTC.